This T cell receptor (beta chain) was sequenced during a study of neurological immune-mediated disorders. The sample holds a few counts of this clonotype. A much larger clonotype is one base distant, so this may be a read error. The method for making cDNA was 5'RACE, and it used 10-nucleotide random UMIs. From the 5' RACE reads, TCRdb called clonotypes with MiXCR, one entry per CDR3 protein. The sample has tens of thousands of distinct CDR3 sequences, over 9.5% seen once; the top ten hold approximately 1.8%. Unsorted libraries were prepared from 2 million PBMCs held at -80 C. Input material: PBMCs. The TCR comes from a man between 60 and 75 years old in good health.

The CDR3: CAISESDTSGANVLTF. For the CDR3, the DNA is TGTGCCATCAGTGAGTCCGACACCTCTGGGGCCAACGTCCTGACTTTC. The V and J genes are TRBV10-3 and TRBJ2-6, with no clear D. This CDR3 comprises 16 residues. Trimming took 0 bases from V and 0 from J, leaving 6 bases between them. Per germline, CDR1 ENHRY and CDR2 SYGVKD.